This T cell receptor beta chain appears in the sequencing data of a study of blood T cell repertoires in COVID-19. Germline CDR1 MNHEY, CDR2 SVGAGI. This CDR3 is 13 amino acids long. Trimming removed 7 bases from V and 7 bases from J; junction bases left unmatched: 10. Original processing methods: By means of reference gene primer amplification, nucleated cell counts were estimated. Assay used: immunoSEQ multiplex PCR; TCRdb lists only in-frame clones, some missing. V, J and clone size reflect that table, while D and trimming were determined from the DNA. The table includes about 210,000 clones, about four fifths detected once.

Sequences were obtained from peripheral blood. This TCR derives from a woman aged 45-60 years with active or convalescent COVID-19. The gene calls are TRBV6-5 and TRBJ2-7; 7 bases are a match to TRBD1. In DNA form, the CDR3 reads TGTGCCAGCAATCGGGCAGGGGGTACGGAGCAGTACTTC. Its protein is CASNRAGGTEQYF.